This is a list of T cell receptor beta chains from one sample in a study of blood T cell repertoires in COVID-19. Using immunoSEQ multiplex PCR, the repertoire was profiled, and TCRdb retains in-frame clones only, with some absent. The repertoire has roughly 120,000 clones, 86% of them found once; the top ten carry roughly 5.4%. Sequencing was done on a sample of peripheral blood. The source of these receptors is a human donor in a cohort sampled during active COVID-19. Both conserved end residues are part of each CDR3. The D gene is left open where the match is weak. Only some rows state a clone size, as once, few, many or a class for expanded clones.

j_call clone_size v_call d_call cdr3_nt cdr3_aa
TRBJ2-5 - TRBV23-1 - TGCGCCAGCAGTCAATCATGGCAGGGAGGGGGAGAGACCCAGTACTTC CASSQSWQGGGETQYF
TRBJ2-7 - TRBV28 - TGTGCCAGCAGTTTATCGCGGGGGCGCAGAATCTACGAGCAGTACTTC CASSLSRGRRIYEQYF
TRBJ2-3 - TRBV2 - TGTGCCAGCCGCCCGCAGGTCACAGATACGCAGTATTTT CASRPQVTDTQYF
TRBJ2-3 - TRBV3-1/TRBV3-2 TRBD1 TGTGCCAGCAGCCCGTACAGGGGTGGCACAGATACGCAGTATTTT CASSPYRGGTDTQYF
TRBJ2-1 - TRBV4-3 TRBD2 TGCGCCAGCAGCTCCCGACTAGCGGGTTCGACCTCCTACAATGAGCAGTTCTTC CASSSRLAGSTSYNEQFF
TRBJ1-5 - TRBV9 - TGTGCCAGCAGCGTAGAAACACACAGGGTGAATCAGCCCCAGCATTTT CASSVETHRVNQPQHF
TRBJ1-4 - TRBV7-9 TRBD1 TGTGCCAGCAGCTTCCGTTCCACAGGGGGGGATCAAAAACTGTTTTTT CASSFRSTGGDQKLFF
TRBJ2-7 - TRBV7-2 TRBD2 TGTGCCAGCAGGGGGGCTAGCGGGAGTAGCTCCTACGAGCAGTACTTC CASRGASGSSSYEQYF
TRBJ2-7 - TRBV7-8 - TGTGCCAGCAGCCCGATAACCCCCTCAGGGCCGTCCTACGAGCAGTACTTC CASSPITPSGPSYEQYF
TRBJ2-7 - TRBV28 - TGTGCCAGCAGTCACCTAAGTGCGGGTACCTACGAGCAGTACTTC CASSHLSAGTYEQYF
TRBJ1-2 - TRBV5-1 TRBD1 TGCGCCAGCAGCCCGGACAGGCTAGGGGGCTACACCTTC CASSPDRLGGYTF
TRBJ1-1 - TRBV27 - TGTGCCAGCAGTTTAGGCGGCAGGGTCAACACTGAAGCTTTCTTT CASSLGGRVNTEAFF
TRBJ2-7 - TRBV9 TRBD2 TGTGCCAGCAGCGCCGAATCGACTAGCGGGAGCTCCTACGAGCAGTACTTC CASSAESTSGSSYEQYF
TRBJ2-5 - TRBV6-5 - TGTGCCAGCAGTTTTGTCCCGGGAGCAGAGACCCAGTACTTC CASSFVPGAETQYF
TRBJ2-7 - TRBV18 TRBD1 TGTGCCAGCTCACCTCGGACAGGGAGTAACGAGCAGTACTTC CASSPRTGSNEQYF
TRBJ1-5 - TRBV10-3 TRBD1 TGTGCCATCAGTGGACAGGGTAACCAGCCCCAGCATTTT CAISGQGNQPQHF
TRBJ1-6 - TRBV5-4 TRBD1 TGTGCCAGCAGCCTCTCGACCGGACAGGGGAAAAGCTATAATTCACCCCTCCACTTT CASSLSTGQGKSYNSPLHF
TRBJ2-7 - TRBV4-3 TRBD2 TGCGCCAGCAGCCCAGGGACTAGCGGGACGGGCGACGAGCAGTACTTC CASSPGTSGTGDEQYF
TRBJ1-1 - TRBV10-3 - TGTGCCATCAGTCTGCAGGGTGGTTCAGCTGAAGCTTTCTTT CAISLQGGSAEAFF
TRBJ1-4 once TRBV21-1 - TGTGCCAGCAGCAAAGCTGACGAACAGGATTTTAATGAAAAACTGTTTTTT CASSKADEQDFNEKLFF
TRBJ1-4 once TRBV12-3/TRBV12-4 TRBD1 TGTGCCAGCCGAGGACAGGGTCCTGAAAAACTGTTTTTT CASRGQGPEKLFF
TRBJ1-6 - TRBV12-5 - TGTGCTAGTGGTTTCGATAATTCACCCCTCCACTTT CASGFDNSPLHF
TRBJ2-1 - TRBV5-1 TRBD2 TGCGCCAGCAGCCTGGTGGCGGGAGTCTACAATGAGCAGTTCTTC CASSLVAGVYNEQFF
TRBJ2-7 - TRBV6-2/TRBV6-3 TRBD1 TGTGCCAGCAGTTACCTACCAGGACAGGGCCATTCATCTCCCTACGAGCAGTACTTC CASSYLPGQGHSSPYEQYF
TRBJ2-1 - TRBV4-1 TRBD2 TGCGCCAGCAGCCAAGGTCCTAGCGGGAGGGCCGTCTACAATGAGCAGTTCTTC CASSQGPSGRAVYNEQFF
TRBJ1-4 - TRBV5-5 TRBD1 TGTGCCAGCAGCGCGAAAGGGGGCGCCCCCGTAGGAAAACTGTTTTTT CASSAKGGAPVGKLFF
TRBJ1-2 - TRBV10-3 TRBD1 TGTGCCATCAAGGCCGGGACAGGAGATTTCTATGGCTACACCTTC CAIKAGTGDFYGYTF
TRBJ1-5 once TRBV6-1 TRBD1 TGTGCCAGCAGTGAAATTCGGCAGGGGGCCAGTTTCGGAGGCAATCAGCCCCAGCATTTT CASSEIRQGASFGGNQPQHF
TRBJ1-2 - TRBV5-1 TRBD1 TGCGCCAGCAGGGAGGGACAGGGGGCCTACTATGGCTACACCTTC CASREGQGAYYGYTF
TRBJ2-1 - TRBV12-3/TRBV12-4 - TGTGCCAGCAGTTTGTCCTCTAATGAGCAGTTCTTC CASSLSSNEQFF
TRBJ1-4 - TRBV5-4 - TGTGCCAGCAGCTCCTCCACTAGGGCTAATGAAAAACTGTTTTTT CASSSSTRANEKLFF
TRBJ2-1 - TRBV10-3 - TGTGCCATCGGGCTAAACTCCTACAATGAGCAGTTCTTC CAIGLNSYNEQFF
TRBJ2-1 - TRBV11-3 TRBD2 TGTGCCAGCAGCTCCCAACTAGCGGGAAGTTCCTACAATGAGCAGTTCTTC CASSSQLAGSSYNEQFF
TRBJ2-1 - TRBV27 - TGTGCCAGCAGTTCTTTGGGTGCGGGGCTTGACAATGAGCAGTTCTTC CASSSLGAGLDNEQFF
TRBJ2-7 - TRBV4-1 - TGCGCCAGCAGCCAAGACACCTACGAGCAGTACTTC CASSQDTYEQYF
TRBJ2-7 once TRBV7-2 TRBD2 TGTGCCAGCAGCCCCAGGCGACTAGCGGGGCCCTACGAGCAGTACTTC CASSPRRLAGPYEQYF
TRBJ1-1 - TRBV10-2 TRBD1 TGCGCCAGCAGTCCCATTGACAGGGTGAACACTGAAGCTTTCTTT CASSPIDRVNTEAFF
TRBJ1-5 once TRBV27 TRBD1 TGTGCCAGCCGGGGACAGGGAGTCAGCAATCAGCCCCAGCATTTT CASRGQGVSNQPQHF
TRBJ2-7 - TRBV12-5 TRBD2 TGTGCTAGTGGATCGTTCAAGACTAGCGGGGAACTCTACGAGCAGTACTTC CASGSFKTSGELYEQYF
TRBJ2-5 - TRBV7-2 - TGTGCCAGCAGCTTAACCAGACAACGGGAGACCCAGTACTTC CASSLTRQRETQYF
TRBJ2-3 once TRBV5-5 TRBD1 TGTGCCAGCAGCCGGACAGGACCCAACACAGATACGCAGTATTTT CASSRTGPNTDTQYF
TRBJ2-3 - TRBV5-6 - TGTGCCAGCAGCTTGAGAGTTTCTAGCGGCACAGATACGCAGTATTTT CASSLRVSSGTDTQYF
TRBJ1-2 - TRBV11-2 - TGTGCCAGCAGCCCGGTTGTGACGGGCTATGGCTACACCTTC CASSPVVTGYGYTF
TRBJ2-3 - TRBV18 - TGTGCCAGCTCACCCCAACTAGCTACAAGCACAGATACGCAGTATTTT CASSPQLATSTDTQYF
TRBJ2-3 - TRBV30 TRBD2 TGTGCCTGGGGGGCTAGCGGGAGGGCCAAAGATACGCAGTATTTT CAWGASGRAKDTQYF
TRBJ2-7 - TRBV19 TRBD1 TGTGCCAGTAGTAGGGGACAGGGGGCTTACGAGCAGTACTTC CASSRGQGAYEQYF
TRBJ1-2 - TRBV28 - TGTGCCAGCAGGATAAGTCAGGGGAGCTATGGCTACACCTTC CASRISQGSYGYTF
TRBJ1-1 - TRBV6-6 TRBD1 TGTGCCAGCAGCTCAACAGGGGACACTGAAGCTTTCTTT CASSSTGDTEAFF
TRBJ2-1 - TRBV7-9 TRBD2 TGTGCCAGCAGCCCCCATAGCGGGATCGCCTACAATGAGCAGTTCTTC CASSPHSGIAYNEQFF
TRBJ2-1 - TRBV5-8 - TGTGCCAGCAGCATCGAGCGGTACAATGAGCAGTTCTTC CASSIERYNEQFF
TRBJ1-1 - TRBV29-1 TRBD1 TGCAGCGTTGTAAGAGCAGGGGGCACTGAAGCTTTCTTT CSVVRAGGTEAFF
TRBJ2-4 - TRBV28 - TGTGCCAGCAGTTTACAGGGAGCCAAAAACATTCAGTACTTC CASSLQGAKNIQYF
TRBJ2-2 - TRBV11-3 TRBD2 TGTGCCAGCAGCTTAAACCTAGCGGGAGTAACGAACACCGGGGAGCTGTTTTTT CASSLNLAGVTNTGELFF